The 25 T cell receptor beta chains below come from one sample, sequenced in a study of beta chain features in type 1 diabetes. Broader study findings: Shortening that was moderate but significant affected the TCRB CDR3s of Type 1 diabetes patients in all four CD4+ subsets.

These receptors are not linked to any known antigen. As every portion of the isolated RNA was reverse transcribed, the sequencing read expressed TCRB transcripts. Profiling relied on immunoSEQ multiplex PCR, and the TCRdb table lists in-frame clones only, not all of them. This table holds about 160,000 clones, approximately 8% found once. Sequenced sample: central memory CD4+ T cells from blood. The receptors come from a woman in her forties with type 1 diabetes.

This clone occurred a few times. This rearrangement joins TRBV2 to TRBJ1-3; D ambiguous. The CDR3 consists of 14 residues. Germline CDR1 and CDR2: SNHLY and FYNNEI. V gave up 7 bases and J gave up 3 bases, with 13 bases separating them. CDR3 sequence: CASKEGLSGNTIYF. The DNA of the CDR3 is TGTGCCAGCAAAGAGGGTCTAAGTGGAAACACCATATATTTT.

The rearrangement links TRBV7-2 to TRBJ2-4; TRBD1 matches at 9 bases. The V gene's germline CDR1 is SGHTA and CDR2 FQGNSA. This CDR3 region has 15 residues. V lost 1 base and J lost 5; bases outside the gene matches: 3. The CDR3 region is CASSLDRGPQNIQYF. CDR3 nucleotide sequence: TGTGCCAGCAGCTTAGACAGGGGGCCCCAAAACATTCAGTACTTC.

The chain combines TRBV7-2 with TRBJ2-7; no firm D call. V lost 1 base and J lost 0, with 10 bases in between. The CDR3 is 15 residues long. Germline CDR1 is SGHTA and CDR2 is FQGNSA. CDR3 in amino acids: CASSLVEYGSYEQYF. The DNA of the CDR3 is TGTGCCAGCAGCTTAGTAGAATACGGCTCCTACGAGCAGTACTTC. The variable domain in full, with the rest retrieved from reference TRBV7-2 and TRBJ2-7, is GAGVSQSPSNKVTEKGKDVELRCDPISGHTALYWYRQSLGQGLEFLIYFQGNSAPDKSGLPSDRFSAERTGGSVSTLTIQRTQQEDSAVYLCASSLVEYGSYEQYFGPGTRLTVT.

This clone has just a few counts. V and J are TRBV4-3 and TRBJ2-1, with 7 bases matching TRBD2. The CDR3 is 16 amino acids. CDR1 is LGHNA, CDR2 YSLEER, per germline. The junction had 7 bases not matched to a gene; V was cut back by 0 bases and J by 5 bases. The CDR3 sequence: CASSQDRSGIDNEQFF. In DNA, the CDR3 is TGCGCCAGCAGCCAAGATAGGAGCGGGATAGACAATGAGCAGTTCTTC.

J is TRBJ1-5 and V is TRBV4-2, with 9 bases lining up with TRBD1. CDR3 size: 18 residues. J gave up 7 bases and V 4 bases, and 17 bases lay outside the gene matches. Germline CDR1 reads LGHNA; CDR2 reads YNFKEQ. The CDR3 here is CASSPAVDRGRFRQPQHF. The DNA for the CDR3 is TGTGCCAGCAGCCCAGCCGTGGACAGGGGAAGATTTCGACAGCCCCAGCATTTT.

The rearrangement joins TRBV28 to TRBJ2-7; maybe TRBD2 (7 bases). This CDR3 region has 14 residues. V shed 7 bases and J shed 5 bases, with 18 bases lying between them. CDR1 is MDHEN and CDR2 is SYDVKM in the germline V gene. Written as DNA, the CDR3 is TGTGCCAGCACTCTTGGGAGGGGGGATGACGAGCAGTACTTC. This translates into CASTLGRGDDEQYF.

This clone occurred a few times. Here the CDR3 reads CASSSPLGLAGGLAGNEQFF. The CDR3 DNA sequence: TGTGCCAGTAGTTCCCCCCTAGGACTAGCGGGAGGCCTGGCTGGCAATGAGCAGTTCTTC. This chain links TRBV19 with TRBJ2-1, with 14 bases aligning to TRBD2. Trimming took 5 bases from V and 6 from J; bases not matched to a gene: 18. The CDR3 is 20 amino acids. Germline loops: CDR1 LNHDA, CDR2 SQIVND (reference sequence).

This clone was seen only a few times. Other DNA sequences of this sample code for an identical CDR3. The chain joins TRBV7-9 to TRBJ2-1; no definite D call. Trimming shortened V by 5 bases and J by 5 bases, and 4 bases separated the two germline ends. Germline V lookup: CDR1 SEHNR, CDR2 FQNEAQ (reference sequence). There are 11 residues in the CDR3. Here the CDR3 reads CASSEDNEQFF. The DNA of the CDR3 is TGTGCCAGCAGCGAGGACAATGAGCAGTTCTTC.

The chain is built from TRBV5-1 and TRBJ2-7, with unresolved D. V shed 0 bases and J shed 2 bases, with 15 bases lying between them. Germline CDR1 and CDR2: SGHRS and YFSETQ. This CDR3 is 16 amino acids long. In nucleotides, the CDR3 is TGCGCCAGCAGCTTGGGAGGAAATCCGGGTGCCTACGAGCAGTACTTC. Its translation is CASSLGGNPGAYEQYF.

The chain employs TRBV5-1 and TRBJ2-1; 8 nucleotides match TRBD2. Looked up from germline, CDR1 is SGHRS and CDR2 is YFSETQ. The CDR3 has 16 amino acids. The V gene end was trimmed by 3 bases and the J gene end by 9 bases; junction bases not matched to a gene: 14. The CDR3 loop is CASSWAPGLGDSEQFF. The CDR3 region has the DNA TGCGCCAGCAGCTGGGCCCCGGGACTAGGCGATAGTGAGCAGTTCTTC.

V is TRBV7-2 and J is TRBJ1-1; 7 nucleotides line up with TRBD1. The ends lost 5 bases at V and 0 bases at J; junction bases unmatched: 6. This CDR3 is 15 amino acids long. CDR1 is SGHTA, CDR2 FQGNSA, per germline. CDR3 bases: TGTGCCAGCAGCATGACAGGGCCCATGAACACTGAAGCTTTCTTT. This gives the protein CASSMTGPMNTEAFF.

This clone was picked up a small number of times. The chain is built from TRBV29-1 and TRBJ2-5; 9 bases align to TRBD1. The trim removed 3 bases at V and 4 bases at J, leaving 6 bases unmatched. The CDR3 is made up of 14 amino acids. Looked up from germline, CDR1 is SQVTM and CDR2 is ANQGSEA. CDR3 DNA sequence: TGCAGCGTTGAGGAGGGGACAGGGAGAGAGACCCAGTACTTC. Translated: CSVEEGTGRETQYF.

The rearrangement joins TRBV18 to TRBJ2-7, with 9 bases matching TRBD1. This CDR3 comprises 14 residues. Trimming cost V 2 bases and J 5 bases; bases outside gene matches: 4. From germline, CDR1 is KGHSH and CDR2 LQKENI. The CDR3 region is CASSPGTGRNEQYF. The CDR3 nucleotides read TGTGCCAGCTCACCAGGGACAGGGAGGAACGAGCAGTACTTC.

This clone was detected a few times. The chain carries TRBV5-1 and TRBJ2-7, with 10 bases lining up with TRBD1. The V and J ends lost 4 bases and 2 bases, in that order; junction bases with no gene match: 9. The CDR3 covers 16 residues. Germline-derived CDR1 and CDR2 are SGHRS and YFSETQ. CDR3 loop: CASSPWTGGLTYEQYF. CDR3 nucleotides: TGCGCCAGCAGCCCGTGGACAGGGGGGTTGACCTACGAGCAGTACTTC.

The chain recombines TRBV27 with TRBJ1-5, with 7 nucleotides matching TRBD1. Germline values: CDR1 MNHEY, CDR2 SMNVEV (reference sequence). Trimming at V came to 8 bases and at J to 4 bases, leaving 2 bases not matched to a gene. This CDR3 has 12 amino acids. The CDR3, as DNA: TGTGCCAGCCGGGACAGAAATCAGCCCCAGCATTTT. This sequence encodes CASRDRNQPQHF.

This clone was recorded a few times. The chain combines TRBV12-5 with TRBJ2-1; the match to TRBD1 covers 7 bases. The ends lost 6 bases at V and 4 bases at J; junction bases unmatched: 6. CDR1 and CDR2 from the germline V gene are LGHNT and FRNRAP. CDR3 length: 14 amino acids. This CDR3 is CASGRDREYNEQFF. The DNA for the CDR3 is TGTGCTAGTGGGCGAGACAGGGAATACAATGAGCAGTTCTTC.

This clone was detected only a few times. This sequence joins TRBV4-1 and TRBJ2-5, with 11 bases that match TRBD1. CDR3 size: 16 residues. The ends lost 2 bases at V and 4 bases at J; junction bases unmatched: 6. CDR1 is MGHRA, CDR2 YSYEKL, per germline. CDR3 sequence reads: CASSQKGDRGRETQYF. CDR3 DNA: TGCGCCAGCAGCCAAAAGGGGGACAGGGGGAGAGAGACCCAGTACTTC.

This chain joins TRBV4-1 and TRBJ2-5, with 7 bases that match TRBD2. The CDR3 length is 17 residues. After removal of 7 bases from V and 0 bases from J, the junction contained 14 bases not matched to a gene. Germline V gives CDR1 MGHRA, CDR2 YSYEKL. The CDR3 loop reads CASTYRAGASYQETQYF. CDR3 nucleotides: TGCGCCAGCACCTACCGGGCGGGAGCCTCCTACCAAGAGACCCAGTACTTC.

This clone was counted ten times or more. The chain employs TRBV7-2 and TRBJ1-5; D call uncertain. The CDR3 is made up of 15 amino acids. Trimming stripped 1 base from V and 1 base from J, with 8 bases between. Germline V gene sequence: CDR1 SGHTA, CDR2 FQGNSA. The CDR3 loop reads CASSLVHGSNQPQHF. CDR3 DNA sequence: TGTGCCAGCAGCTTAGTACACGGGAGCAATCAGCCCCAGCATTTT.

This clone was detected only a few times. This rearrangement joins TRBV7-2 to TRBJ2-1; possibly TRBD2 for D (5 bases). The germline V and J ends were trimmed by 3 bases and 2 bases, with 11 bases remaining between them. Germline V lookup: CDR1 SGHTA, CDR2 FQGNSA. The CDR3 totals 15 residues. Here the CDR3 DNA reads TGTGCCAGCAGCTTGAGGTGGGAGCCCTACAATGAGCAGTTCTTC. It specifies CASSLRWEPYNEQFF.

This chain uses TRBV7-2 with TRBJ2-7, with a weak D call TRBD1 (5 bases). Germline V gene sequence: CDR1 SGHTA, CDR2 FQGNSA. There are 16 residues in the CDR3. Between the trimmed V and J ends, which lost 2 bases and 0 bases, there was a span of 14 bases. CDR3 region: CASSLRGSLSSYEQYF. The CDR3 region has the DNA TGTGCCAGCAGCTTAAGGGGCAGCCTGAGCTCCTACGAGCAGTACTTC.

This rearrangement joins TRBV9 to TRBJ2-3, with D uncertain. Trimming stripped 4 bases from V and 0 bases from J, with 18 bases between. The germline V gene has CDR1 SGDLS and CDR2 YYNGEE. The CDR3 is made up of 17 amino acids. CDR3 sequence: CASSPRPMTPSTDTQYF. The DNA of the CDR3 is TGTGCCAGCAGCCCAAGACCAATGACTCCGAGCACAGATACGCAGTATTTT.

V and J are TRBV25-1 and TRBJ1-2; weak D call: TRBD1 (5 bases). V shed 6 bases and J shed 13 bases, with 15 bases lying between them. Germline assignment: CDR1 MGHDK and CDR2 SYGVNS. The CDR3 is 11 amino acids. The CDR3 is CASSLLDSRTF. CDR3 coding DNA: TGTGCCAGCAGCCTTCTCGACAGTCGCACCTTC.

This clone turned up a few times. V is TRBV2 and J is TRBJ1-4, with D perhaps matching TRBD1 (5 bases). The germline gives CDR1 SNHLY, CDR2 FYNNEI. The V gene lost 1 base and the J gene lost 10 bases, with 13 bases spanning the gap. The CDR3 is 14 residues long. CDR3 nucleotides: TGTGCCAGCAGTGAAGAGCGCGGGGACCGAAAACTGTTTTTT. It specifies CASSEERGDRKLFF.

This CDR3 is CASSSAQRGSPLHF. CDR3 coding DNA: TGTGCCAGCAGTTCTGCTCAGCGGGGTTCACCCCTCCACTTT. The V gene is TRBV28, the J gene TRBJ1-6; D unresolved. V lost 4 bases to trimming and J lost 9 bases, with 13 bases between them. The CDR3 runs 14 residues. Germline values: CDR1 MDHEN, CDR2 SYDVKM.